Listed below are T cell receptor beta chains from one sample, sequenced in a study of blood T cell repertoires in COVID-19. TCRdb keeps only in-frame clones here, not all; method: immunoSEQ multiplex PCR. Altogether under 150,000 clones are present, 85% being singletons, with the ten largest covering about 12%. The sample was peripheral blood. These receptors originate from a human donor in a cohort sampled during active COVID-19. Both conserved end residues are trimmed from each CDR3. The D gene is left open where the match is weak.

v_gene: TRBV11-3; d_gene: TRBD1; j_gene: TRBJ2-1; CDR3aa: ASSRDRVLGNEQF
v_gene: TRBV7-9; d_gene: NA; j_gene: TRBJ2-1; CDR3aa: ASTPVGTPNYYNEQF
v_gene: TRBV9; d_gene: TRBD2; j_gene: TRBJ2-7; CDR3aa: ASRERETSETHEQY
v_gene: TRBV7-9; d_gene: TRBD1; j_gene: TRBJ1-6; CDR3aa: ASSLGTARGNSPLH
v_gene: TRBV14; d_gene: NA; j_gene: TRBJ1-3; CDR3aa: ASSVLSGNTIY
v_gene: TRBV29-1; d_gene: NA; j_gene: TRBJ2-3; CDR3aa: SVEGLSTDTQY
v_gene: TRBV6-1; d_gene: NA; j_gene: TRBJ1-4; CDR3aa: ASSESRVSGSNEKLF
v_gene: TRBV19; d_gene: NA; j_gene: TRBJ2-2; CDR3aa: ASMRGSSGELF
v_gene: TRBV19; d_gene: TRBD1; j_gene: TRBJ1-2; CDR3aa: ASSTLGDRAEERLYT
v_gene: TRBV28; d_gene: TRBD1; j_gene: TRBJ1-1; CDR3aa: ASSLPDRGSEAF
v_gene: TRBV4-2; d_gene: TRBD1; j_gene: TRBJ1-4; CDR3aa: ASSQEGLRGPATNEKLF
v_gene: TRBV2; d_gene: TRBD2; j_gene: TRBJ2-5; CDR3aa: ASRTLAGETQY
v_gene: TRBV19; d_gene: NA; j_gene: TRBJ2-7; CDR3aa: ASSRDTLNYEQY
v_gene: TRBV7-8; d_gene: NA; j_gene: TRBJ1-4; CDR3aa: ASMDRGKLF
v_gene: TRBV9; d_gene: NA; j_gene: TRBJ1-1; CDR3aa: ASSVGFRVGDEAF
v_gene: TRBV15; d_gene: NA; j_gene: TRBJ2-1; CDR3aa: ATSRPGMSNEQF
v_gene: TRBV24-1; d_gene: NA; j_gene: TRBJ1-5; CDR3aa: ATSENRVNQPQH
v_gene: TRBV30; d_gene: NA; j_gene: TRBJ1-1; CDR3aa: AWSLPEGWAVGEAF
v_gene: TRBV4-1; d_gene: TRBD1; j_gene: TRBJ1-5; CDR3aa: ASSHADRVDQPQH
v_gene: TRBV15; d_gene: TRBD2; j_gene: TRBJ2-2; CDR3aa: ATSRDFASGTGELF
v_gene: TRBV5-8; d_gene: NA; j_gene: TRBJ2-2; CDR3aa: APTVRATGELF
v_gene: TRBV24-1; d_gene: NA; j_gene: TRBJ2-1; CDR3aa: ATSDFDSNNEQF